This TCR beta chain came from a study of control samples from healthy donors and cancer patients. The V gene lost 0 bases and the J gene lost 8 bases, with 10 bases spanning the gap. The CDR3 sequence is 13 residues long. The data were produced by immunoSEQ multiplex PCR, yet TCRdb's version contains in-frame clones alone and is incomplete. The top ten clones hold about 5.5% of a sample with around 80,000 clones, roughly 89% of them seen once. The J gene is TRBJ1-2, the V gene TRBV12-3 or TRBV12-4; D not certain. This TCR was recovered from a middle-aged man in good health. Sequenced material: blood. CDR3 sequence reads: CASSLAREEGYTF. The CDR3 DNA is TGTGCCAGCAGTTTAGCTCGGGAGGAGGGCTACACCTTC.